Shown below are 3 T cell receptor beta chains from a single sample sequenced in a study of blood T cell repertoires in COVID-19. Profiling relied on immunoSEQ multiplex PCR, and the TCRdb table lists in-frame clones only, not all of them. This sample has around 230,000 clones, with 88% found just once. The sample taken for sequencing was PBMCs or T cells enriched from blood (not recorded which). Every receptor here comes from a woman in her twenties or thirties who had recovered from COVID-19.

This clone was counted a few times. The gene calls are TRBV2 and TRBJ1-6; 7 bases agree with TRBD1. Germline V gene lookup returns CDR1 SNHLY and CDR2 FYNNEI. The V and J ends lost 2 bases and 7 bases, in that order; junction bases with no gene match: 5. The CDR3 totals 15 residues. CDR3 nucleotide sequence: TGTGCCAGCAGTGAACCGGACAGGTCAAATTCACCCCTCCACTTT. It is translated as CASSEPDRSNSPLHF.

As for this clone: One end of the junction does not line up with germline, which may come from a read error. V gene TRBV6-5 combines with J gene TRBJ1-1; TRBD1 matches 9 bases. The CDR3 covers 11 residues. Germline-derived CDR1 and CDR2 are MNHEY and SVGAGI. In nucleotides, the CDR3 is TGTGCCAGCAGTTCGGGACAGGGAGATCTCTTT. It specifies CASSSGQGDLF.

J is TRBJ1-2 and V is TRBV20-1, with TRBD1 matching over 7 bases. Germline V CDR1 and CDR2: DFQATT, SNEGSKA (reference sequence). This CDR3 has 11 residues. The ends lost 6 bases at V and 6 bases at J; junction bases unmatched: 4. CDR3 nucleotides: TGCAGTGCCCCGACAGGGCATGGCTACACCTTC. Encoded protein: CSAPTGHGYTF.